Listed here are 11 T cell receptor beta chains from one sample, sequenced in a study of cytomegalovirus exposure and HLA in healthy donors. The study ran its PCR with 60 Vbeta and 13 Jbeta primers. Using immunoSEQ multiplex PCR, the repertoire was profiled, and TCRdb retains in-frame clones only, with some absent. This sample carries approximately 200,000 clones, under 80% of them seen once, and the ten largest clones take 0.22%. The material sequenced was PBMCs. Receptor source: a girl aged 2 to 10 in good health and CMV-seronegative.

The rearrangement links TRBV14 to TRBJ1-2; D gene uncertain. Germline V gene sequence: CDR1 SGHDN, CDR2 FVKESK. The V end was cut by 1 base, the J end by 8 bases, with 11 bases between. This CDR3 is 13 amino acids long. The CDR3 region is CASSQVGVEGYTF. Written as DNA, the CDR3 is TGTGCCAGCAGCCAAGTCGGAGTGGAGGGCTACACCTTC.

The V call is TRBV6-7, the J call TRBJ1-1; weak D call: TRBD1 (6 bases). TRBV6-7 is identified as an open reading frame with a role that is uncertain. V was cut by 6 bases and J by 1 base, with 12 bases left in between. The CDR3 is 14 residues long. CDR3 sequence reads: CASRRGGQNTEAFF. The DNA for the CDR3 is TGTGCCAGCAGGAGGGGGGGTCAGAACACTGAAGCTTTCTTT.

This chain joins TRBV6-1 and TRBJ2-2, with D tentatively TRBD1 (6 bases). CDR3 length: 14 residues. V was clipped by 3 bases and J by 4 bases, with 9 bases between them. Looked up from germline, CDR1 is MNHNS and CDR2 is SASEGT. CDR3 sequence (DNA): TGTGCCAGCAGTGATAAAGGGGGCACCGGGGAGCTGTTTTTT. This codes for CASSDKGGTGELFF.

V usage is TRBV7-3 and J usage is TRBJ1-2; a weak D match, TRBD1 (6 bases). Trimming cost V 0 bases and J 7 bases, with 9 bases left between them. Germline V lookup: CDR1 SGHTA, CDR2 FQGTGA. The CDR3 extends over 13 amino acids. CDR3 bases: TGTGCCAGCAGCTTAACGGGGGCGAGTGGCTACACCTTC. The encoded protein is CASSLTGASGYTF.

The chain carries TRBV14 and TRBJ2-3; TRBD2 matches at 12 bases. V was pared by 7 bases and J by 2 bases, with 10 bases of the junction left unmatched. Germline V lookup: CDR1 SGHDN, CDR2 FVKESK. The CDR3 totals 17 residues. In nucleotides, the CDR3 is TGTGCCAGCAACGGACTAGCGGGGTCTCCGTCCACAGATACGCAGTATTTT. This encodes CASNGLAGSPSTDTQYF.

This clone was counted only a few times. The CDR3 coding sequence is TGTGCCAGCAGCCAAGATACGGCGGGGGGGGTACAAGAGACCCAGTACTTC. Protein product: CASSQDTAGGVQETQYF. This sequence joins TRBV4-2 and TRBJ2-5; 9 positions agree with TRBD2. This CDR3 spans 17 amino acids. After removal of 0 bases from V and 2 bases from J, the junction contained 7 bases not matched to a gene. Per the germline V gene, CDR1 is LGHNA and CDR2 is YNFKEQ.

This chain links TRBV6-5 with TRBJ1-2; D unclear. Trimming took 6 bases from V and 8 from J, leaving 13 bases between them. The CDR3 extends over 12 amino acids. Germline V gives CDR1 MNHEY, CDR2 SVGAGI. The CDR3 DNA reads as TGTGCCAGCAGCCCAGACCCGGAGGGCTACACCTTC. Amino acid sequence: CASSPDPEGYTF.

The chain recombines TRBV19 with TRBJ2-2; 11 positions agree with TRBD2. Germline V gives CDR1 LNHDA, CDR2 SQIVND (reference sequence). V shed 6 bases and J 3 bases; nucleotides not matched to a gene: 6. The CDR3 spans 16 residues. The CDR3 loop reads CASSRGLAVDTGELFF. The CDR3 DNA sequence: TGTGCCAGTAGCCGGGGACTAGCGGTAGACACCGGGGAGCTGTTTTTT.

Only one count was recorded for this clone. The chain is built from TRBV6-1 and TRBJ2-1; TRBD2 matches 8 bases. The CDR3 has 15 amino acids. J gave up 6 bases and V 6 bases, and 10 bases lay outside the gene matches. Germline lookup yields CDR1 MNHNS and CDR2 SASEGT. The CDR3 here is CASSASGLVGNEQFF. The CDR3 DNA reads TGTGCCAGCAGCGCATCGGGACTAGTCGGCAATGAGCAGTTCTTC.

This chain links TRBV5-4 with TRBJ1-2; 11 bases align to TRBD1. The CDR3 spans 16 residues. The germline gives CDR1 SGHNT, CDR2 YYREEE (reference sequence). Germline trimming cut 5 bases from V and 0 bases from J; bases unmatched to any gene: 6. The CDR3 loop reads CASSGPDRGPNYGYTF. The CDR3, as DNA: TGTGCCAGCAGTGGCCCGGACAGGGGGCCTAACTATGGCTACACCTTC.

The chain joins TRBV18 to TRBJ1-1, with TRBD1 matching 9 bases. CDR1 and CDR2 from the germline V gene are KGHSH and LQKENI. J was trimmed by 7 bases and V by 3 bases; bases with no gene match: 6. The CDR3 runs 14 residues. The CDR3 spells CASSPTGGPGEAFF. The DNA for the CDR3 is TGTGCCAGCTCACCGACAGGGGGGCCAGGTGAAGCTTTCTTT. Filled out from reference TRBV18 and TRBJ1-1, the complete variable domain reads NAGVMQNPRHLVRRRGQEARLRCSPMKGHSHVYWYRQLPEEGLKFMVYLQKENIIDESGMPKERFSAEFPKEGPSILRIQQVVRGDSAAYFCASSPTGGPGEAFFGQGTRLTVV.